These T cell receptor beta chains were read from a single sample in a study of blood T cell repertoires in COVID-19. Here immunoSEQ multiplex PCR was the method, and the copy in TCRdb shows in-frame clones only, minus some. Counted here are 150,000 to 200,000 clones, over 70% occurring once; the ten biggest clones make up about 7%. The source material was peripheral blood. These receptors were collected from a woman between 40 and 55 years old with COVID-19, enrolled during active disease. The CDR3 runs from the conserved cysteine through the conserved F or W. A D gene is named only where the DNA matches it firmly. Clone sizes are given selectively: once, few, many, or a class where the clone is expanded.

j_gene	abundance	v_gene	d_gene	CDR3aa	CDR3nt
TRBJ1-5	once	TRBV27	TRBD1	CASSRGTGAWDNQPQHF	TGTGCCAGCAGTCGCGGGACAGGCGCATGGGACAATCAGCCCCAGCATTTT
TRBJ1-1	NA	TRBV19	NA	CASSIRGGAASGAFF	TGTGCCAGTAGTATTAGAGGTGGGGCAGCCTCGGGAGCTTTCTTT
TRBJ1-1	NA	TRBV5-1	NA	CASSWGLQGEAFF	TGCGCCAGCAGCTGGGGCCTACAGGGAGAAGCTTTCTTT
TRBJ1-1	NA	TRBV7-9	NA	CASSPGHPQAFF	TGTGCCAGCAGCCCGGGACATCCTCAAGCTTTCTTT
TRBJ2-3	few	TRBV15	TRBD2	CATSSQRETTDTQYF	TGTGCCACCAGCAGCCAGCGGGAGACAACAGATACGCAGTATTTT
TRBJ2-2	NA	TRBV20-1	NA	CSARAGGELFF	TGCAGTGCTAGGGCGGGGGGGGAGCTGTTTTTT
TRBJ2-7	NA	TRBV27	TRBD1	CASSHLKNRDRAYEQYF	TGTGCCAGCAGCCACCTAAAGAACCGGGACAGGGCCTACGAGCAGTACTTC
TRBJ1-2	NA	TRBV5-1	NA	CASSLGGSDGYTF	TGCGCCAGCAGCTTGGGGGGCAGCGATGGCTACACCTTC
TRBJ2-7	once	TRBV5-5	NA	CASSPGIGSYEQYF	TGTGCCAGCAGCCCAGGGATAGGGTCCTACGAGCAGTACTTC
TRBJ2-3	few	TRBV3-1/TRBV3-2	TRBD2	CASSQKGTSGSSSTDTQYF	TGTGCCAGCAGCCAGAAGGGGACTAGCGGGTCCTCTAGCACAGATACGCAGTATTTT
TRBJ2-2	NA	TRBV6-4	NA	CASRLSGNTGELFF	TGTGCCAGCAGACTTAGCGGGAACACCGGGGAGCTGTTTTTT
TRBJ2-3	many	TRBV6-4	TRBD2	CASSAGGTDTQYF	TGTGCCAGCAGTGCGGGGGGGACAGATACGCAGTATTTT
TRBJ1-1	NA	TRBV6-6	NA	CASSPTITSVMNTEAFF	TGTGCCAGCAGTCCTACCATAACTTCCGTCATGAACACTGAAGCTTTCTTT
TRBJ1-1	NA	TRBV23-1	TRBD1	CASSRGTGAHTEAFF	TGCGCCAGCAGTAGGGGGACAGGGGCCCACACTGAAGCTTTCTTT
TRBJ1-3	NA	TRBV6-1	TRBD1	CASSARRTGVYSGNTIYF	TGTGCCAGCAGTGCCCGGAGGACAGGGGTTTACTCTGGAAACACCATATATTTT
TRBJ1-6	NA	TRBV12-2	NA	CASRLRGPRAGGEVPLHF	TGTGCAAGTCGCTTAAGGGGGCCCAGGGCAGGGGGTGAAGTACCCCTCCACTTT
TRBJ1-5	NA	TRBV28	TRBD1	CASSLFGQGRFQPQHF	TGTGCCAGCAGTTTATTTGGACAGGGGCGTTTTCAGCCCCAGCATTTT
TRBJ2-1	once	TRBV14	TRBD2	CASSLAGTHNEQFF	TGTGCCAGCAGCCTAGCGGGGACCCACAATGAGCAGTTCTTC
TRBJ2-3	NA	TRBV18	TRBD2	CASSRTSGGPRGTDTQYF	TGTGCCAGCTCACGGACTAGCGGGGGCCCCAGGGGGACAGATACGCAGTATTTT
TRBJ1-1	NA	TRBV6-5	TRBD1	CASSPRQGAGTEAFF	TGTGCCAGCAGCCCCCGACAGGGGGCGGGTACTGAAGCTTTCTTT
TRBJ2-1	NA	TRBV7-9	TRBD1	CASIPGQSYNEQFF	TGTGCCAGCATCCCGGGACAGAGCTACAATGAGCAGTTCTTC
TRBJ1-2	once	TRBV5-6	TRBD1	CASSGQGTYGYTF	TGTGCCAGCAGCGGACAGGGAACCTATGGCTACACCTTC
TRBJ1-2	NA	TRBV3-1/TRBV3-2	NA	CASSQIGGIRGYTF	TGTGCCAGCAGCCAGATCGGAGGGATCCGTGGCTACACCTTC